Listed below are T cell receptor beta chains from one sample, sequenced in a study of blood T cell repertoires in COVID-19. Some clones are missing from TCRdb's copy, which holds only in-frame ones; the method was immunoSEQ multiplex PCR. Of a few hundred thousand clones listed, 65% to 85% were seen once; the top ten hold about 9.4%. The material sequenced was peripheral blood. The receptor set was obtained from a woman of 80 years or more with acute or convalescent COVID-19. Both conserved end residues are part of each CDR3. The D gene is left open where the match is weak. Clone size is not always given. Where it is, it says once, few, many or a class for expanded clones.

j_gene	d_gene	v_gene	abundance	CDR3aa	CDR3nt
TRBJ2-7	TRBD1	TRBV25-1	once	CASGRRDRVVEQYF	TGTGCCAGCGGACGTAGAGACAGGGTCGTCGAGCAGTACTTC
TRBJ1-1	.	TRBV23-1	once	CASSSSYIAEAFF	TGCGCCAGCAGTTCGTCCTATATAGCTGAAGCTTTCTTT
TRBJ2-7	TRBD1	TRBV14	.	CASSQGGQKPYEQYF	TGTGCCAGCAGCCAAGGGGGACAGAAACCCTACGAGCAGTACTTC
TRBJ2-5	.	TRBV11-3	.	CASSPQSQETQYF	TGTGCCAGCAGCCCCCAGTCGCAAGAGACCCAGTACTTC
TRBJ2-1	TRBD2	TRBV6-6	.	CASARLAVSDEQFF	TGTGCCAGCGCCAGACTAGCGGTTTCCGATGAGCAGTTCTTC
TRBJ1-1	TRBD1	TRBV6-2/TRBV6-3	.	CASSMTGVGEAFF	TGTGCCAGCAGTATGACAGGGGTCGGTGAAGCTTTCTTT
TRBJ2-5	TRBD1	TRBV3-1/TRBV3-2	.	CASSQNRGNGETQYF	TGTGCCAGCAGCCAAAACAGGGGCAACGGGGAGACCCAGTACTTC
TRBJ2-3	.	TRBV9	.	CASSVDSGFTDTQYF	TGTGCCAGCAGCGTAGATAGCGGATTCACAGATACGCAGTATTTT
TRBJ1-1	.	TRBV6-5	.	CASSSPGRSNSLAFF	TGTGCCAGCAGTTCACCGGGTCGCAGTAACTCCCTGGCTTTCTTT
TRBJ2-1	TRBD1	TRBV6-4	.	CASLVWSRDRGLNEQFF	TGTGCCAGCCTAGTTTGGTCCCGGGACAGGGGGCTCAATGAGCAGTTCTTC
TRBJ1-5	.	TRBV7-9	.	CASSLAGEGYQPQHF	TGTGCCAGCAGCTTAGCAGGGGAAGGATATCAGCCCCAGCATTTT
TRBJ1-3	.	TRBV7-9	.	CASSLGLEDTIYF	TGTGCCAGCAGCCTGGGACTGGAGGACACCATATATTTT
TRBJ1-5	.	TRBV12-3/TRBV12-4	.	CASSRQVVQPQHF	TGTGCCAGCAGCAGACAGGTAGTTCAGCCCCAGCATTTT
TRBJ1-2	.	TRBV12-3/TRBV12-4	.	CASSLNAGPDRFF	TGTGCCAGCAGTTTAAATGCAGGCCCTGATCGCTTCTTC
TRBJ2-1	.	TRBV7-9	.	CATHYSVGEQFF	TGTGCCACCCATTATTCCGTCGGGGAGCAGTTCTTC
TRBJ2-2	.	TRBV9	.	CASSVESRNTGELFF	TGTGCCAGCAGCGTAGAGTCCAGAAACACCGGGGAGCTGTTTTTT
TRBJ2-1	TRBD1	TRBV5-1	.	CASSLVQGAYNEQFF	TGCGCCAGCAGTTTAGTCCAGGGGGCGTACAATGAGCAGTTCTTC
TRBJ2-2	TRBD1	TRBV18	.	CASSRTGGANTGELFF	TGTGCCAGCTCACGGACAGGGGGAGCGAACACCGGGGAGCTGTTTTTT
TRBJ2-7	.	TRBV18	.	CASSGTNSYEQYF	TGTGCCAGCTCGGGGACAAACTCCTACGAGCAGTACTTC
TRBJ1-3	.	TRBV18	.	CASSPEENTIYF	TGTGCCAGCTCACCAGAGGAAAACACCATATATTTT
TRBJ2-3	.	TRBV4-1	few	CASSQHGAGKDTDTQYF	TGCGCCAGCAGCCAACACGGCGCGGGGAAGGACACAGATACGCAGTATTTT
TRBJ1-6	.	TRBV7-6	.	CASSLAQGEDSPLHF	TGTGCCAGCAGCTTAGCGCAAGGGGAAGATTCACCCCTCCACTTT
TRBJ1-1	.	TRBV3-1/TRBV3-2	once	CASSQILAANTEAFF	TGTGCCAGCAGCCAGATCCTAGCAGCGAACACTGAAGCTTTCTTT
TRBJ1-3	.	TRBV25-1	.	CASSVLLPGTIYF	TGTGCCAGCAGTGTTCTTCTGCCGGGCACCATATATTTT
TRBJ1-1	.	TRBV14	.	CASSPGNLRNTEAFF	TGTGCCAGCAGCCCCGGGAACCTTAGGAACACTGAAGCTTTCTTT
TRBJ1-3	TRBD1	TRBV6-5	.	CASRETGVRGNTIYF	TGTGCCAGCAGGGAGACAGGGGTGCGAGGAAACACCATATATTTT
TRBJ2-7	TRBD2	TRBV2	few	CASSEALTWTSSYEQYF	TGTGCCAGCAGTGAAGCGCTTACCTGGACTAGCTCCTACGAGCAGTACTTC
TRBJ2-2	.	TRBV9	.	CASSVPQGANTGELFF	TGTGCCAGCAGCGTGCCACAGGGAGCGAACACCGGGGAGCTGTTTTTT
TRBJ1-5	.	TRBV19	few	CASSIQGYNQPQHF	TGTGCCAGTAGTATACAGGGGTACAATCAGCCCCAGCATTTT
TRBJ2-5	.	TRBV5-1	.	CASRLSGATQETQYF	TGCGCCAGCCGACTCTCTGGCGCGACTCAAGAGACCCAGTACTTC
TRBJ1-1	.	TRBV12-3/TRBV12-4	.	CASSSDRNTEAFF	TGTGCCAGCAGTTCGGACAGGAACACTGAAGCTTTCTTT
TRBJ1-5	.	TRBV9	.	CASSELGGNQPQHF	TGTGCCAGCAGCGAGTTGGGAGGAAATCAGCCCCAGCATTTT
TRBJ2-7	.	TRBV6-2/TRBV6-3	.	CASSRHTGPLLSSYEQYF	TGTGCCAGCAGCCGTCATACAGGGCCCCTATTGAGCTCCTACGAGCAGTACTTC
TRBJ1-5	.	TRBV30	.	CAWSVFSDQPQHF	TGTGCCTGGAGTGTATTTAGCGATCAGCCCCAGCATTTT
TRBJ1-2	TRBD1	TRBV28	.	CASSGGGTGAVRRGYTF	TGTGCCAGCAGTGGGGGGGGGACAGGGGCTGTCCGCCGTGGCTACACCTTC
TRBJ1-2	.	TRBV12-3/TRBV12-4	.	CATGPAGDYGYTF	TGTGCCACCGGCCCGGCAGGGGACTATGGCTACACCTTC
TRBJ1-6	TRBD1	TRBV9	.	CASSKLPREPGQIKYNSPLHF	TGTGCCAGCAGCAAATTACCACGAGAACCGGGACAGATCAAATATAATTCACCCCTCCACTTT